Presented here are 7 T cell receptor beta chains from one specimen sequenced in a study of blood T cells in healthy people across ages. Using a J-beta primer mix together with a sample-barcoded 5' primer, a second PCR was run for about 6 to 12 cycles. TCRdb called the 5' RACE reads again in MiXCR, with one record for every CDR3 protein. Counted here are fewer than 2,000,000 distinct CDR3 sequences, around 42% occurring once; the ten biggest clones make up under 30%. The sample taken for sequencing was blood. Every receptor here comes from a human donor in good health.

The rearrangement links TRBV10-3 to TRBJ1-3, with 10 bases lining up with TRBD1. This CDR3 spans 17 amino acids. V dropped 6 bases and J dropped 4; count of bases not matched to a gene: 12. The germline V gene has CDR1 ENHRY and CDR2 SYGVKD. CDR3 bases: TGTGCCATCAGGGGGGGACAGGGGATTCAAGACGGAAACACCATATATTTT. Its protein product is CAIRGGQGIQDGNTIYF.

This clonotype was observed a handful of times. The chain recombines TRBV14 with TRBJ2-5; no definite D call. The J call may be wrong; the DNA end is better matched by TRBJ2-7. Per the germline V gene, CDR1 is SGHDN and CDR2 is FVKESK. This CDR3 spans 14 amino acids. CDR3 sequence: CASSQATFPYEQYF. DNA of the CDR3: TGTGCCAGCAGCCAAGCGACTTTCCCCTACGAGCAGTACTTC.

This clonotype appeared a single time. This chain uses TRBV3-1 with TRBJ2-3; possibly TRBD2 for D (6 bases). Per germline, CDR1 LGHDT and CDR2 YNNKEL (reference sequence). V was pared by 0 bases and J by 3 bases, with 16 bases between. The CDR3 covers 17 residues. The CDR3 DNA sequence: TGTGCCAGCAGCCAAGATCTTTCTGCGGGGATAACAGATACGCAGTATTTT. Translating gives CASSQDLSAGITDTQYF.

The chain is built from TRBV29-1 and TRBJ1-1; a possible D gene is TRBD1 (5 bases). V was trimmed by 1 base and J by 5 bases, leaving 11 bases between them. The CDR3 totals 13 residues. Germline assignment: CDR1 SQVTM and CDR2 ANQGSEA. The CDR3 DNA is TGCAGCGTTGAAGGGACACTGAGGACTGAAGCTTTCTTT. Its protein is CSVEGTLRTEAFF.

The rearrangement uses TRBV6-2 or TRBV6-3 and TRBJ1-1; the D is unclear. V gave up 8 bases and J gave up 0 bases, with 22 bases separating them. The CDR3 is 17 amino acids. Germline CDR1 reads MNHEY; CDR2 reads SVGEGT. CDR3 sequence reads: CASCDIGPGNMNTEAFF. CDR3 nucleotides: TGTGCCAGCTGCGACATTGGCCCGGGAAACATGAACACTGAAGCTTTCTTT.

CDR3: CASSVAGETDTQYF. The CDR3, as DNA: TGTGCCAGCAGCGTAGCGGGGGAAACAGATACGCAGTATTTT. J is TRBJ2-3 and V is TRBV9, with D perhaps matching TRBD2 (6 bases). CDR3 length: 14 amino acids. V lost 0 bases and J 3 bases, leaving 8 bases between the germline ends. CDR1 is SGDLS and CDR2 is YYNGEE in the germline V gene. The complete variable domain, with remaining parts taken from reference TRBV9 and TRBJ2-3, reads DSGVTQTPKHLITATGQRVTLRCSPRSGDLSVYWYQQSLDQGLQFLIQYYNGEERAKGNILERFSAQQFPDLHSELNLSSLELGDSALYFCASSVAGETDTQYFGPGTRLTVL.

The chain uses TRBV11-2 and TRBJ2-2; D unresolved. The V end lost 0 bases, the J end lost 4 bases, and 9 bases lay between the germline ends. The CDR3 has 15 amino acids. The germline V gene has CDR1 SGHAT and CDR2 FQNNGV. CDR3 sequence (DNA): TGTGCCAGCAGCTTAGATTCAGGACCCACCGGGGAGCTGTTTTTT. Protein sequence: CASSLDSGPTGELFF.